What follows are 16 T cell receptor beta chains derived from one specimen sequenced in a study of T cell repertoires in cytomegalovirus infection. In TCRdb, the reads were re-called with MiXCR into one record per CDR3 protein. The top ten clones hold 25% of a sample with roughly 150,000 distinct CDR3 sequences, less than 25% of them seen once. What these receptors recognize is not known. The material was CD8+ T cells from cultured PBMCs, obtained from culture after CMV antigen stimulation. The receptor source for this set is a human donor in good health (CMV status not recorded). Some clones in this sample may be carry-over from other donors' samples.

The J gene is TRBJ1-1, the V gene TRBV5-1; D may be TRBD1 (6 bases). The CDR3 runs to 15 residues. Looked up from germline, CDR1 is SGHRS and CDR2 is YFSETQ. Trimming took off 0 bases at V and 0 bases at J, with 9 bases between the two ends. Here the CDR3 reads CASSLGGQMNTEAFF. CDR3 nucleotides: TGCGCCAGCAGCTTGGGAGGACAGATGAACACTGAAGCTTTCTTT.

V usage is TRBV28 and J usage is TRBJ1-6, with D tentatively TRBD1 (5 bases). This CDR3 region has 15 residues. Germline V lookup: CDR1 MDHEN, CDR2 SYDVKM. Trimming stripped 2 bases from V and 7 bases from J, with 12 bases between. CDR3 sequence reads: CASSLAGQNNSPLHF. The CDR3 bases are TGTGCCAGCAGTTTAGCGGGGCAAAACAATTCACCCCTCCACTTT.

The V gene is TRBV7-8, the J gene TRBJ2-7; 11 nucleotides align to TRBD1. The germline V gene encodes CDR1 SGHVS and CDR2 FQNEAQ. V was clipped by 0 bases and J by 3 bases; unmatched bases: 1. This CDR3 comprises 15 residues. In nucleotides, the CDR3 is TGTGCCAGCAGCTTAGCGGGACAGGGGGGCTACGAGCAGTACTTC. This codes for CASSLAGQGGYEQYF.

The chain couples TRBV7-9 to TRBJ2-7; weak D call: TRBD1 (6 bases). Trimming took 5 bases from V and 3 from J, leaving 14 bases between them. Germline V gives CDR1 SEHNR, CDR2 FQNEAQ (reference sequence). The CDR3 totals 14 residues. The CDR3 DNA reads as TGTGCCAGCAGCCCACCGGGACATAACTACGAGCAGTACTTC. It specifies CASSPPGHNYEQYF. The full variable domain, with the rest looked up from reference TRBV7-9 and TRBJ2-7, is DTGVSQNPRHKITKRGQNVTFRCDPISEHNRLYWYRQTLGQGPEFLTYFQNEAQLEKSRLLSDRFSAERPKGSFSTLEIQRTEQGDSAMYLCASSPPGHNYEQYFGPGTRLTVT.

This clonotype was found a few times. CDR3 in amino acids: CASSSRLAGYNEQFF. The CDR3, as DNA: TGTGCCAGCAGCTCCCGACTAGCGGGATACAATGAGCAGTTCTTC. V gene TRBV7-9 combines with J gene TRBJ2-1; 11 bases match TRBD2. The CDR3 is 15 amino acids. Germline lookup yields CDR1 SEHNR and CDR2 FQNEAQ (reference sequence). V lost 4 bases and J lost 4; bases outside the gene matches: 3.

The chain uses TRBV7-6 and TRBJ2-1; either TRBD1 or TRBD2 may supply D (6 bases each). V gave up 7 bases and J gave up 1 base, with 20 bases separating them. This CDR3 is 17 amino acids long. Germline CDR1 SGHVS, CDR2 FNYEAQ. The CDR3 protein is CASNSGARVVSYNEQFF. DNA for the CDR3: TGTGCCAGCAATTCGGGGGCCCGCGTAGTATCCTACAATGAGCAGTTCTTC.

Only a few counts were recorded for this clonotype. The gene calls are TRBV4-3 and TRBJ2-3; weak D call: TRBD1 (5 bases). Germline V gene lookup returns CDR1 LGHNA and CDR2 YSLEER. Trimming pared 1 base from V and 2 bases from J, leaving 16 bases between. The CDR3 totals 17 residues. For the CDR3, the DNA is TGCGCCAGCAGCCAAGGGCGAGTAGACAGAACCACAGATACGCAGTATTTT. Its translation: CASSQGRVDRTTDTQYF.

This clonotype occurred a few times. J is TRBJ1-1 and V is TRBV28; D not certain. Between the trimmed V and J ends, which lost 3 bases and 6 bases, there was a span of 23 bases. This CDR3 contains 17 residues. Germline CDR1 and CDR2: MDHEN and SYDVKM. CDR3 nucleotide sequence: TGTGCCAGCAGTTTGATCATTGGTCACCTCCCAGGCGCTGAAGCTTTCTTT. Protein product: CASSLIIGHLPGAEAFF.

The J gene is TRBJ1-2, the V gene TRBV12-3 or TRBV12-4; D possibly corresponds to TRBD1 (5 bases). The CDR3 runs to 13 residues. Between the trimmed V and J ends, which lost 7 bases and 1 base, there was a span of 10 bases. The DNA of the CDR3 is TGTGCCAGCAATACCGGGGGTAACTATGGCTACACCTTC. Its translation is CASNTGGNYGYTF.

V and J are TRBV27 and TRBJ2-1; TRBD2 is a possible D gene (5 bases). With 5 bases removed from V and 5 bases from J, the gap between germline ends came to 7 bases. CDR1 MNHEY and CDR2 SMNVEV come from the germline V gene (reference sequence). There are 12 residues in the CDR3. This CDR3 is CASSREHNEQFF. The CDR3 nucleotides are TGTGCCAGCAGTCGGGAACACAATGAGCAGTTCTTC.

The J gene is TRBJ2-3, the V gene TRBV7-8; D remains ambiguous. V was trimmed by 5 bases and J by 6 bases, leaving 24 bases between them. Germline V lookup: CDR1 SGHVS, CDR2 FQNEAQ. The CDR3 is 17 amino acids. This CDR3 reads CASSPPERGIYLDTQYF. The CDR3 nucleotides read TGTGCCAGCAGCCCTCCGGAAAGAGGCATTTATCTGGATACGCAGTATTTT.

This clonotype is medium-sized. The rearrangement uses TRBV11-2 and TRBJ1-1; the D is unclear. Trimming shortened V by 4 bases and J by 4 bases, and 13 bases separated the two germline ends. The length of the CDR3 is 14 residues. Germline V lookup: CDR1 SGHAT, CDR2 FQNNGV. CDR3 sequence reads: CASSWAGKGTEAFF. As DNA, the CDR3 is TGTGCCAGCAGCTGGGCAGGCAAAGGCACTGAAGCTTTCTTT. Filled out from reference TRBV11-2 and TRBJ1-1, the complete variable domain reads EAGVAQSPRYKIIEKRQSVAFWCNPISGHATLYWYQQILGQGPKLLIQFQNNGVVDDSQLPKDRFSAERLKGVDSTLKIQPAKLEDSAVYLCASSWAGKGTEAFFGQGTRLTVV.

The V and J genes are TRBV4-1 and TRBJ2-7; TRBD1 agrees at 7 bases. This CDR3 is built from 13 residues. The trim removed 1 base at V and 7 bases at J, leaving 4 bases unmatched. Germline V gene lookup returns CDR1 MGHRA and CDR2 YSYEKL. The CDR3 DNA reads as TGCGCCAGCAGCCAAGCGACAGGGTTTGAGCAGTACTTC. Protein product: CASSQATGFEQYF.

This clonotype was detected a few times. The genes are TRBV7-2 and TRBJ2-3, with D hard to call. V shed 4 bases and J shed 6 bases, with 8 bases lying between them. The CDR3 has 12 residues. The germline V gene has CDR1 SGHTA and CDR2 FQGNSA. The CDR3 bases are TGTGCCAGCAGCTGGGTGGGGGATACGCAGTATTTT. It specifies CASSWVGDTQYF.

This clonotype turned up a few times. The chain is built from TRBV11-2 and TRBJ2-5; 7 positions agree with TRBD1. CDR1 SGHAT and CDR2 FQNNGV come from the germline V gene. The CDR3 is made up of 18 amino acids. V shed 1 base and J 2 bases; nucleotides not matched to a gene: 13. For the CDR3, the DNA is TGTGCCAGCAGCTTAGTTCGCATGGGGACAGTAAAACAAGAGACCCAGTACTTC. It codes for CASSLVRMGTVKQETQYF.

The chain uses TRBV15 and TRBJ1-5; D not resolved. CDR3 size: 12 residues. Looked up from germline, CDR1 is LNHNV and CDR2 is YYDKDF (reference sequence). V lost 1 base, J lost 4 bases, and 2 bases lay in between. The CDR3 DNA sequence: TGTGCCACCAGCAGAGGGAATCAGCCCCAGCATTTT. This gives the protein CATSRGNQPQHF.